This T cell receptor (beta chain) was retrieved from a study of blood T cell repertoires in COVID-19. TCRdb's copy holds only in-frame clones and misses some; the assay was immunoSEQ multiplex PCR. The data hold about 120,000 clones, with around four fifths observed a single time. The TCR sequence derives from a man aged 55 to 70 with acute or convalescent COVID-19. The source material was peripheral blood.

The CDR3 reads CASSSLLPGLAGGPRDNEQFF. In DNA form, the CDR3 reads TGTGCCAGCAGCTCCCTTCTCCCGGGACTAGCGGGAGGGCCTAGGGACAATGAGCAGTTCTTC. The rearrangement uses TRBV7-3 and TRBJ2-1; 16 bases line up with TRBD2. Germline V gene sequence: CDR1 SGHTA, CDR2 FQGTGA. V dropped 4 bases and J dropped 5; count of bases not matched to a gene: 17. The CDR3 contains 21 residues.